One and the same sample provided the 14 T cell receptor beta chains below, sequenced in a study of naive CD8 T cells in extremely preterm neonates (dated 2017 in TCRdb). Preparation of the library involved the immunoSEQ multiplex PCR assay. Drawn from immuneACCESS, this table holds only the in-frame rearrangements with V and J called that TCRdb kept. Clones are partly lost; checked studies trace under half to an unresolved V gene and leave the rest unexplained. The table for this sample lists 7,500 to 9,500 clones; 95% to 98% of them were counted only once. Around 0.38% of the sample is in the top ten clones. The term cord blood was obtained from a few elective full-term cesarean deliveries at about 36-41 weeks of gestation that occurred without labor or rupture of membranes. Input material: naive CD8+ T cells from cord blood. Receptors were obtained from a newborn in good health.

The genes are TRBV27 and TRBJ2-2; 8 positions agree with TRBD2. This CDR3 has 14 residues. CDR1 and CDR2 (germline): MNHEY, SMNVEV (reference sequence). J lost 4 bases, V lost 2 bases, and 0 bases had no gene match. Written as DNA, the CDR3 is TGTGCCAGCAGTTTAGCGGGGGGCACCGGGGAGCTGTTTTTT. Its protein product is CASSLAGGTGELFF.

This chain uses TRBV9 with TRBJ2-1; 7 bases line up with TRBD2. Germline V lookup: CDR1 SGDLS, CDR2 YYNGEE. This CDR3 is built from 13 residues. Trimming cost V 2 bases and J 8 bases; bases outside gene matches: 4. The CDR3 loop reads CASSVGGVDEQFF. CDR3 nucleotide sequence: TGTGCCAGCAGCGTTGGGGGGGTGGATGAGCAGTTCTTC.

CDR3 DNA sequence: TGTGCCAGCAGCTTCAAACAGGGGCGTGCTGGCTACACCTTC. This gives the protein CASSFKQGRAGYTF. The V call is TRBV6-5, the J call TRBJ1-2; TRBD1 matches at 7 bases. The CDR3 has 14 residues. Germline V gene data show CDR1 as MNHEY and CDR2 as SVGAGI. Trimming removed 6 bases from V and 7 bases from J; junction bases left unmatched: 11.

The chain uses TRBV27 and TRBJ2-4; D remains ambiguous. The CDR3 totals 13 residues. The V gene lost 6 bases and the J gene lost 9 bases, with 15 bases spanning the gap. Germline V gene lookup returns CDR1 MNHEY and CDR2 SMNVEV (reference sequence). The CDR3 sequence: CASSPQQGGIQYF. The DNA of the CDR3 is TGTGCCAGCAGCCCCCAACAAGGCGGCATTCAGTACTTC.

The chain links TRBV6-4 to TRBJ2-7, with D possibly matching TRBD2 (6 bases). CDR3 length: 14 amino acids. V shed 2 bases and J shed 0 bases, with 8 bases lying between them. Per germline, CDR1 MRHNA and CDR2 SNTAGT. CDR3 amino acids: CASSDGAGSYEQYF. In DNA form, the CDR3 reads TGTGCCAGCAGTGACGGAGCGGGCTCCTACGAGCAGTACTTC.

V and J are TRBV4-1 and TRBJ2-5, with D hard to call. The DNA end is more similar to TRBJ2-7, so the J call may be wrong. The CDR3 has 11 amino acids. CDR1 is MGHRA and CDR2 is YSYEKL in the germline V gene. CDR3 sequence (DNA): TGCGCCAGCAGCCAAGAGCACGAGCAGTACTTC. Its protein product is CASSQEHEQYF.

In its sample, this clone was seen once. The rearrangement joins TRBV4-1 to TRBJ2-3; 12 bases map to TRBD2. CDR1 and CDR2 from the germline V gene are MGHRA and YSYEKL. There are 18 residues in the CDR3. The J segment lost 2 bases and the V segment lost 1 base, leaving 7 bases of the junction unmatched. CDR3 nucleotide sequence: TGCGCCAGCAGCCAAGTGGGGCTAGCGGGGGGGGTCACAGATACGCAGTATTTT. Residues: CASSQVGLAGGVTDTQYF.

The chain has TRBV5-4 and TRBJ2-1; TRBD2 matches at 7 bases. CDR1 and CDR2 (germline): SGHNT, YYREEE (reference sequence). The CDR3 runs 12 residues. J lost 6 bases, V lost 4 bases, and 1 base had no gene match. The DNA of the CDR3 is TGTGCCAGCAGCGCTAGCGGCAATGAGCAGTTCTTC. Encoded protein: CASSASGNEQFF. Full variable domain (missing parts from reference TRBV5-4 and TRBJ2-1): ETGVTQSPTHLIKTRGQQVTLRCSSQSGHNTVSWYQQALGQGPQFIFQYYREEENGRGNFPPRFSGLQFPNYSSELNVNALELDDSALYLCASSASGNEQFFGPGTRLTVL.

This chain uses TRBV14 with TRBJ2-1; weak D call: TRBD2 (5 bases). The germline gives CDR1 SGHDN, CDR2 FVKESK. Trimming took 0 bases from V and 6 from J, leaving 15 bases between them. The length of the CDR3 is 16 residues. The CDR3 nucleotides read TGTGCCAGCAGCCAAGATATCGCCCTAGCTCCCAATGAGCAGTTCTTC. Translation gives CASSQDIALAPNEQFF. Full variable domain (remainder filled in from reference TRBV14 and TRBJ2-1): EAGVTQFPSHSVIEKGQTVTLRCDPISGHDNLYWYRRVMGKEIKFLLHFVKESKQDESGMPNNRFLAERTGGTYSTLKVQPAELEDSGVYFCASSQDIALAPNEQFFGPGTRLTVL.

This clone was counted a single time. CDR3 bases: TGTGCCTGGAGTCACGGACTAGCCGCAGATACGCAGTATTTT. It translates to CAWSHGLAADTQYF. The rearrangement joins TRBV30 to TRBJ2-3, with 8 bases aligning to TRBD2. The V gene end was trimmed by 2 bases and the J gene end by 4 bases; junction bases not matched to a gene: 5. This CDR3 comprises 14 residues. CDR1 is GTSNPN and CDR2 is SVGIG in the germline V gene (reference sequence).

V is TRBV15 and J is TRBJ2-7; 7 nucleotides match TRBD1. The CDR3 runs to 15 residues. Trimming at V came to 3 bases and at J to 3 bases, leaving 8 bases not matched to a gene. Germline values: CDR1 LNHNV, CDR2 YYDKDF (reference sequence). The CDR3 bases are TGTGCCACCAGCAGTCCCCGACAGGGTGACTACGAGCAGTACTTC. It yields the protein CATSSPRQGDYEQYF.

V gene TRBV12-5 combines with J gene TRBJ1-5, with TRBD1 matching over 9 bases. This CDR3 has 18 residues. The V gene end was trimmed by 2 bases and the J gene end by 5 bases; junction bases not matched to a gene: 13. CDR1 is LGHNT and CDR2 is FRNRAP in the germline V gene. CDR3 bases: TGTGCTAGTGGTTTGCCTGTACCGGGGGGACAGGGCCATCAGCCCCAGCATTTT. It is translated as CASGLPVPGGQGHQPQHF. Full variable domain (outside the CDR3, taken from reference TRBV12-5 and TRBJ1-5): DARVTQTPRHKVTEMGQEVTMRCQPILGHNTVFWYRQTMMQGLELLAYFRNRAPLDDSGMPKDRFSAEMPDATLATLKIQPSEPRDSAVYFCASGLPVPGGQGHQPQHFGDGTRLSIL.

CDR3: CASSLPGQPEKLFF. The CDR3 nucleotides are TGTGCCAGCAGTCTTCCGGGACAGCCCGAAAAACTGTTTTTT. This rearrangement joins TRBV27 to TRBJ1-4, with 7 bases identical to TRBD1. The V and J ends lost 5 bases and 8 bases, in that order; junction bases with no gene match: 8. There are 14 residues in the CDR3. Per the germline V gene, CDR1 is MNHEY and CDR2 is SMNVEV (reference sequence).

This chain joins TRBV11-2 and TRBJ2-7; 9 bases line up with TRBD1. Looked up from germline, CDR1 is SGHAT and CDR2 is FQNNGV. V gave up 5 bases and J gave up 4 bases; unmatched junction bases: 6. The CDR3 is 14 amino acids. This CDR3 is CASSLNRGRYEQYF. The CDR3 DNA sequence: TGTGCCAGCAGCCTGAACAGGGGGCGATACGAGCAGTACTTC. The complete variable domain, with remaining parts taken from reference TRBV11-2 and TRBJ2-7, reads EAGVAQSPRYKIIEKRQSVAFWCNPISGHATLYWYQQILGQGPKLLIQFQNNGVVDDSQLPKDRFSAERLKGVDSTLKIQPAKLEDSAVYLCASSLNRGRYEQYFGPGTRLTVT.